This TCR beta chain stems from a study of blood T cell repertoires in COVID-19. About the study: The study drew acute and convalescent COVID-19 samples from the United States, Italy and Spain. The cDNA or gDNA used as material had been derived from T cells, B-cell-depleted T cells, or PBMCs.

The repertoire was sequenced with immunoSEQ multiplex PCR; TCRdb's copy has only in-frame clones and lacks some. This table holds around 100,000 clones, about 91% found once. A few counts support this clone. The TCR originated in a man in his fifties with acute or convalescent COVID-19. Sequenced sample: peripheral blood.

The CDR3 region has the DNA TGTGCCAGCACCGTGGGGAGGACCACTGAAGCTTTCTTT. Amino acid sequence: CASTVGRTTEAFF. The chain uses TRBV28 and TRBJ1-1; D is uncertain. V was clipped by 7 bases and J by 4 bases, with 13 bases between them. Germline V lookup: CDR1 MDHEN, CDR2 SYDVKM. The CDR3 has 13 amino acids.